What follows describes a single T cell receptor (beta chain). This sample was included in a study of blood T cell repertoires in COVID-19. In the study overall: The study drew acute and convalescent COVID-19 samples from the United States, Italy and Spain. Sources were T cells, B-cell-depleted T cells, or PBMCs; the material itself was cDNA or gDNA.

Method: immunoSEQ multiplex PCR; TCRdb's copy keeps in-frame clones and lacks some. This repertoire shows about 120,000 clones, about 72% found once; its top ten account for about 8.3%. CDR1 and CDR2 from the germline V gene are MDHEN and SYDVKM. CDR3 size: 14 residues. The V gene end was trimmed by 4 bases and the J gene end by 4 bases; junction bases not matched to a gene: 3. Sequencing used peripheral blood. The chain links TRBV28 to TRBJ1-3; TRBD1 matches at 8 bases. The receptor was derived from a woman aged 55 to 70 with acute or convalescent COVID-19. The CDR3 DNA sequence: TGTGCCAGCAGTTCAGGGGGCCAAGGAAACACCATATATTTT. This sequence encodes CASSSGGQGNTIYF.